This T cell receptor beta chain was recorded in a study of Tregs in tolerant kidney transplant recipients. The study, taken as a whole, reports: Biological reproducibility was not directly addressed, but technical replication error appeared minimal.

The data were produced by immunoSEQ multiplex PCR, yet TCRdb's version contains in-frame clones alone and is incomplete. The profile shows tens of thousands of clones, 84% of them singletons. On this clone itself: The antigen is unknown.

V shed 2 bases and J 2 bases; nucleotides not matched to a gene: 12. Germline CDR1 SGHKS, CDR2 YYEKEE (reference sequence). The CDR3 length is 18 residues. Unstimulated regulatory T cells (CD4+CD25+CD127-), CD4+CD25- non-regulatory cells, CD4 and CD8 cells were FACS-sorted from thawed PBMCs. This receptor was obtained from a human donor in good health. This sequence joins TRBV5-5 and TRBJ2-7; 11 bases match TRBD1. Sequenced sample: CD4+ T cells from blood. Here the CDR3 reads CASSFAGLRTGGAYEQYF. The CDR3 DNA reads as TGTGCCAGCAGCTTTGCTGGATTGAGGACAGGGGGCGCCTACGAGCAGTACTTC. The full variable domain, its missing parts supplied by reference TRBV5-5 and TRBJ2-7, is DAGVTQSPTHLIKTRGQQVTLRCSPISGHKSVSWYQQVLGQGPQFIFQYYEKEERGRGNFPDRFSARQFPNYSSELNVNALLLGDSALYLCASSFAGLRTGGAYEQYFGPGTRLTVT.